This T cell receptor (beta chain) was observed in a study of blood T cell repertoires in COVID-19. Study context: Samples taken during acute and convalescent COVID-19 were collected in the United States, Italy and Spain. The analysed material was cDNA or gDNA that came from T cells, B-cell-depleted T cells, or PBMCs.

V dropped 7 bases and J dropped 2; count of bases not matched to a gene: 13. CDR1 and CDR2 (germline): MDHEN, SYDVKM. The length of the CDR3 is 16 residues. TCRdb keeps only in-frame clones here, not all; method: immunoSEQ multiplex PCR. Of about 64,000 clones listed, approximately 90% are singletons. Sequenced sample: peripheral blood. The rearrangement uses TRBV28 and TRBJ2-5; 7 bases are a match to TRBD2. The clonotype originates from a man aged 50-59 years with active COVID-19. CDR3 sequence reads: CASTAGALALQETQYF. DNA for the CDR3: TGTGCCAGCACCGCTGGGGCACTAGCGCTTCAAGAGACCCAGTACTTC.